One T cell receptor (beta chain) is described in this entry. The data stem from a study of cytomegalovirus exposure and HLA in healthy donors. Study-wide background: Genotyping of more than 300 donors showed that around 81% belonged to the Caucasian-associated ancestry cluster.

13 Jbeta primers and 60 Vbeta primers were used for the PCR. Produced via immunoSEQ multiplex PCR; TCRdb's table is partial and in-frame only. This sample has about 130,000 clones; around 74% occur once, and the top ten carry 5.8%. The length of the CDR3 is 17 residues. CDR1 and CDR2 from the germline V gene are SGHRS and YFSETQ. V was clipped by 4 bases and J by 7 bases; unmatched bases: 15. The rearrangement links TRBV5-1 to TRBJ2-1; 9 bases align to TRBD2. This receptor was taken from a woman between 50 and 59 years old in good health and CMV-seropositive. The sequenced sample consisted of PBMCs. The CDR3: CASSLGASGEAGNEQFF. The CDR3 DNA sequence: TGCGCCAGCAGCCTTGGGGCTAGCGGGGAGGCCGGGAATGAGCAGTTCTTC.